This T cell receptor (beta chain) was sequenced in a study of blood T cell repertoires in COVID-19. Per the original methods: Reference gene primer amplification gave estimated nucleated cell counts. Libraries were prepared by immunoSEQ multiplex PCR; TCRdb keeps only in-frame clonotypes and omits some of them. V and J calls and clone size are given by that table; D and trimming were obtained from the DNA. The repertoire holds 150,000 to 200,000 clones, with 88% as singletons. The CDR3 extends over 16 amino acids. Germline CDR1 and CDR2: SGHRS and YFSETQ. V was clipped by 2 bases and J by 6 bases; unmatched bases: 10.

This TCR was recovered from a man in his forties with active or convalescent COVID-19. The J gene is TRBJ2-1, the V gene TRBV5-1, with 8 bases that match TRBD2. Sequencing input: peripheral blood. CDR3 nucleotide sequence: TGCGCCAGCAGCTTAATGGGGACTAGGCGGGGCAATGAGCAGTTCTTC. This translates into CASSLMGTRRGNEQFF. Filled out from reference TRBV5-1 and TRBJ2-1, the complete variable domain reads KAGVTQTPRYLIKTRGQQVTLSCSPISGHRSVSWYQQTPGQGLQFLFEYFSETQRNKGNFPGRFSGRQFSNSRSEMNVSTLELGDSALYLCASSLMGTRRGNEQFFGPGTRLTVL.